Sequencing of this TCR beta chain was carried out in a study of early T cells in non-severe SARS-CoV-2 infection. The wider study: From unsorted whole blood, bulk RNA was sequenced, and the chains remained unpaired. Study results and caveats: The study's VDJdb matching favored anti-spike CD8 responses and missed private and CD4 specificities.

The CDR3 sequence is 17 residues long. Germline V gene sequence: CDR1 SGHDN, CDR2 FVKESK. Trimming pared 3 bases from V and 3 bases from J, leaving 17 bases between. Unique molecular identifiers tagged individual cDNA molecules. MiXCR, run by TCRdb on the 5' RACE reads, gives a single entry per CDR3 protein. The table has about 61,000 distinct CDR3 sequences, more than 9% seen once. This clonotype occurred many times. The antigen is unknown. V is TRBV14 and J is TRBJ2-2; D perhaps matches TRBD1 (6 bases). The sequencing input was whole blood. The receptor's source is an adult who was a healthcare worker with PCR-confirmed SARS-CoV-2 infection or an uninfected control (not recorded which). CDR3 bases: TGTGCCAGCAGCCACCCCCTCGGACAGAACTACACCGGGGAGCTGTTTTTT. This sequence encodes CASSHPLGQNYTGELFF.